The 2 T cell receptor beta chains listed next were all sequenced from one sample in a study of CD8 T cells in Susac syndrome. cDNA came from approximately 0.5 to 1 ug RNA primed by random hexamers. TCRdb itself ran the immunoSEQ multiplex PCR reads through MiXCR, one entry per CDR3 protein. This table holds 180,000 or so distinct CDR3 sequences, over 85% found once. Material for sequencing was CD4+ T cells from PBMCs. The receptors here all came from a human donor in good health.

V usage is TRBV12-3 or TRBV12-4 and J usage is TRBJ2-7; D possibly uses TRBD1 or TRBD2 (5 bases each). V lost 8 bases to trimming and J lost 2 bases, with 13 bases between them. The length of the CDR3 is 13 residues. The CDR3 loop reads CASGNSGPYEQYF. Written as DNA, the CDR3 is TGTGCCAGCGGAAATTCGGGACCCTACGAGCAGTACTTC.

The rearrangement links TRBV21-1 to TRBJ2-7; the table's D call, TRBD2, has no DNA check behind it. TRBV21-1 is an annotated pseudogene. The CDR3 length is 17 residues. The CDR3 reads CASSKDSLAGEWDEQYF. The CDR3 DNA follows: TGTGCCAGCAGCAAAGACTCGCTAGCGGGCGAATGGGACGAGCAGTACTTC.